One sample yielded the 18 T cell receptor beta chains listed below, sequenced in a study of T cell repertoires in cytomegalovirus infection. TCRdb re-analysed the reads in MiXCR, keeping a single row per CDR3 protein. In the table there are 250,000 to 300,000 distinct CDR3 sequences, more than 20% of which are singletons. The material sequenced was PBMCs. These receptors all come from a human donor in good health (CMV status not recorded). Some clones in this sample may be carry-over from other donors' samples.

The genes are TRBV19 and TRBJ2-1, with 14 bases identical to TRBD2. V lost 4 bases to trimming and J lost 1 base; unmatched junction nucleotides: 12. The CDR3 has 20 amino acids. The germline V gene encodes CDR1 LNHDA and CDR2 SQIVND (reference sequence). The CDR3 spells CASSKWGGLAGEPSYNEQFF. CDR3 coding DNA: TGTGCCAGTAGTAAGTGGGGGGGACTAGCGGGGGAACCTTCCTACAATGAGCAGTTCTTC.

Notes on this clonotype: It may be a read error: a sequence one base away is much more abundant. Because the CDR3 is missing its conserved closing phenylalanine or tryptophan, this is likely a read error. This chain connects TRBV7-8 to TRBJ2-5; D possibly corresponds to TRBD1 (6 bases). CDR1 and CDR2 from the germline V gene are SGHVS and FQNEAQ. CDR3 length: 16 residues. The V and J ends lost 7 bases and 5 bases respectively, with 23 bases between them. CDR3 amino acids: CASNEIPRGRFETQYL. The CDR3 nucleotides are TGTGCCAGCAACGAGATACCCAGGGGTCGATTTGAGACCCAGTACTTA.

The chain is built from TRBV6-4 and TRBJ2-2; 10 positions agree with TRBD2. Germline V CDR1 and CDR2: MRHNA, SNTAGT. This CDR3 spans 16 amino acids. Trimming took 7 bases from V and 1 from J; bases not matched to a gene: 6. The CDR3 nucleotides read TGTGCCAGCACCCTCTTAGCGGGGGGGAACACCGGGGAGCTGTTTTTT. Residues: CASTLLAGGNTGELFF.

This chain joins TRBV13 and TRBJ2-7, with D maybe TRBD1 (5 bases). This CDR3 is built from 14 residues. With 6 bases removed from V and 3 bases from J, the gap between germline ends came to 15 bases. Germline CDR1 reads PRHDT; CDR2 reads FYEKMQ (reference sequence). In DNA, the CDR3 is TGTGCCAGCAGTCCAGGGCCAAGGTACTACGAGCAGTACTTC. This codes for CASSPGPRYYEQYF. Combining the CDR3 with reference TRBV13 and TRBJ2-7 gives the whole variable domain AAGVIQSPRHLIKEKRETATLKCYPIPRHDTVYWYQQGPGQDPQFLISFYEKMQSDKGSIPDRFSAQQFSDYHSELNMSSLELGDSALYFCASSPGPRYYEQYFGPGTRLTVT.

The chain employs TRBV28 and TRBJ2-7, with 9 bases identical to TRBD1. There are 13 residues in the CDR3. Germline assignment: CDR1 MDHEN and CDR2 SYDVKM. The ends lost 5 bases at V and 6 bases at J; junction bases unmatched: 5. The CDR3 DNA reads as TGTGCCAGCAGTACCGGACAGGGGTTCGAGCAGTACTTC. This translates into CASSTGQGFEQYF.

This clonotype came up a few times. The V call is TRBV5-4, the J call TRBJ2-1; 7 positions agree with TRBD1. V dropped 4 bases and J dropped 4; count of bases not matched to a gene: 5. Per germline, CDR1 SGHNT and CDR2 YYREEE (reference sequence). This CDR3 region has 14 residues. The CDR3 nucleotides read TGTGCCAGCAGCACAGGGGTGGAGTACAATGAGCAGTTCTTC. The encoded protein is CASSTGVEYNEQFF.

This chain uses TRBV29-1 with TRBJ2-7; D is possibly TRBD1 (7 bases). Looked up from germline, CDR1 is SQVTM and CDR2 is ANQGSEA. V lost 7 bases, J lost 0 bases, and 13 bases lay in between. The CDR3 spans 13 residues. The CDR3 DNA reads as TGCAGCGGAAGACAGGGAGGCTCCTACGAGCAGTACTTC. Protein product: CSGRQGGSYEQYF.

This clonotype appeared a few times. The chain carries TRBV6-1 and TRBJ2-3; TRBD2 agrees at 14 bases. The CDR3 has 18 amino acids. The germline gives CDR1 MNHNS, CDR2 SASEGT. Trimming removed 6 bases from V and 5 bases from J; junction bases left unmatched: 13. CDR3 nucleotides: TGTGCCAGCAGCAGGACTAGCGGGGGGTCGGTTATGCGAGATACGCAGTATTTT. Amino acid sequence: CASSRTSGGSVMRDTQYF.

This clonotype was seen once. The rearrangement uses TRBV29-1 and TRBJ2-5; 8 bases align to TRBD1. Trimming at V came to 4 bases and at J to 5 bases, leaving 6 bases not matched to a gene. Germline CDR1 SQVTM, CDR2 ANQGSEA. CDR3 size: 13 residues. Here the CDR3 DNA reads TGCAGCGTTGCCGGACAGGGCTTTGAGACCCAGTACTTC. It encodes CSVAGQGFETQYF.

This clonotype was counted between two and nine times. The genes are TRBV27 and TRBJ2-3; 11 bases are shared with TRBD2. J gave up 2 bases and V 6 bases, and 7 bases lay outside the gene matches. This CDR3 region has 16 residues. CDR1 and CDR2 (germline): MNHEY, SMNVEV (reference sequence). CDR3 nucleotide sequence: TGTGCCAGCAGAACCAGACTAGCGGGAACCACAGATACGCAGTATTTT. Its translation is CASRTRLAGTTDTQYF.

The chain is built from TRBV2 and TRBJ2-3, with D unresolved. The CDR3 length is 14 residues. Germline V gene data show CDR1 as SNHLY and CDR2 as FYNNEI. Trimming removed 8 bases from V and 5 bases from J, with 17 bases in between. The CDR3 region has the DNA TGTGCCAGCGCCGAAGAGGCAGTGGGAGATACGCAGTATTTT. It translates to CASAEEAVGDTQYF.

The CDR3 loop reads CASTEQYF. CDR3 in DNA: TGTGCCAGCACCGAGCAGTACTTC. The chain is built from TRBV28 and TRBJ2-7; D gene uncertain. CDR1 MDHEN and CDR2 SYDVKM come from the germline V gene. Trimming shortened V by 7 bases and J by 6 bases, and 1 base separated the two germline ends. The CDR3 is 8 amino acids.

The sample holds a few counts of this clonotype. V is TRBV7-9 and J is TRBJ1-2, with D unresolved. This CDR3 region has 13 residues. Germline V gives CDR1 SEHNR, CDR2 FQNEAQ (reference sequence). V was trimmed by 5 bases and J by 4 bases, leaving 11 bases between them. The DNA for the CDR3 is TGTGCCAGCAGCCCCCGGGCCGCCTATGGCTACACCTTC. Amino acid sequence: CASSPRAAYGYTF.

The chain uses TRBV12-3 or TRBV12-4 and TRBJ1-6; D unresolved. This CDR3 contains 13 residues. V was trimmed by 2 bases and J by 12 bases, leaving 11 bases between them. CDR3 region: CASSLLGGGPLHF. CDR3 coding DNA: TGTGCCAGCAGTTTATTGGGAGGCGGACCCCTCCACTTT.

This sequence joins TRBV2 and TRBJ2-1, with 7 nucleotides matching TRBD2. This CDR3 is 16 amino acids long. Germline lookup yields CDR1 SNHLY and CDR2 FYNNEI. Trimming took 8 bases from V and 0 from J; bases not matched to a gene: 10. As DNA, the CDR3 is TGTGCCAGCCACCGACTAGCTCGTAACTCCTACAATGAGCAGTTCTTC. Amino acids: CASHRLARNSYNEQFF.

Only one count was recorded for this clonotype. DNA for the CDR3: TGCAGTGCTTCTGAGTATCGGGCCACCTCCTACGAGCAGTACTTC. This codes for CSASEYRATSYEQYF. The chain carries TRBV20-1 and TRBJ2-7; D is unclear. The length of the CDR3 is 15 residues. CDR1 is DFQATT, CDR2 SNEGSKA, per germline (reference sequence). The V end was cut by 5 bases, the J end by 0 bases, with 17 bases between.

This clonotype showed up many times. CDR3 in amino acids: CSVGTAKSEAFF. CDR3 coding DNA: TGCAGCGTCGGGACAGCAAAATCTGAAGCTTTCTTT. The rearrangement uses TRBV29-1 and TRBJ1-1, with 7 positions matching TRBD1. CDR3 size: 12 residues. V gave up 6 bases and J gave up 6 bases; unmatched junction bases: 7. Germline values: CDR1 SQVTM, CDR2 ANQGSEA.

The J gene is TRBJ1-5, the V gene TRBV28; 9 positions agree with TRBD1. Germline-derived CDR1 and CDR2 are MDHEN and SYDVKM. Unmatched junction bases numbered 14, after V lost 4 bases and J lost 7 bases. This CDR3 spans 17 amino acids. CDR3 bases: TGTGCCAGCAGTTCCCTCCCTTCGGGACAGGGTTGGCAGCCCCAGCATTTT. Protein: CASSSLPSGQGWQPQHF.